These 30 T cell receptor beta chains came from one sample sequenced in a study of glioma-infiltrating T cells. The iRepertoire nested amplicon-rescue multiplex PCR amplified TCR alpha and beta CDR3s from RNA. TCRdb processed the multiplex PCR reads anew with MiXCR; each CDR3 protein has one entry. Found here are over 120,000 distinct CDR3 sequences, 39% of them singletons; the top ten hold over 15%. The sequenced sample was glioma tissue, nonneoplastic brain tissue, or PBMCs (not recorded which). The receptors originated from a human donor with low-grade glioma or glioblastoma, undergoing nonglioma brain surgery, or in good health (not recorded which).

In this sample, this clonotype turned up a few times. J is TRBJ2-3 and V is TRBV12-3 or TRBV12-4; TRBD2 matches 14 bases. The CDR3 contains 16 residues. The V and J ends lost 5 bases and 4 bases, in that order; junction bases with no gene match: 5. The CDR3 region is CASSDLTSGGADTQYF. The CDR3 region has the DNA TGTGCCAGCAGTGACCTGACTAGCGGGGGGGCAGATACGCAGTATTTT.

Regarding this clonotype: The junction shows a germline mismatch at one end, possibly a read error. The gene calls are TRBV2 and TRBJ2-5, with D possibly TRBD2 on 5 matching bases. This CDR3 is 15 amino acids long. Germline CDR1 reads SNHLY; CDR2 reads FYNNEI. The DNA for the CDR3 is TGTGCCAGCAGCCCTAATGCGGTCCGGGGAGAGACCCAGAACTTC. Amino acids: CASSPNAVRGETQNF.

This clonotype has just a few counts. The genes are TRBV4-1 and TRBJ1-1; weak D call: TRBD1 (5 bases). V dropped 2 bases and J dropped 2 bases, with 9 bases sitting between them. CDR3 length: 14 amino acids. Looked up from germline, CDR1 is MGHRA and CDR2 is YSYEKL. CDR3 DNA: TGCGCCAGCAGCCAACAGACAGAAAACACTGAAGCTTTCTTT. This gives the protein CASSQQTENTEAFF.

There are a few counts of this clonotype. The genes are TRBV19 and TRBJ1-6, with D possibly being TRBD1 (5 bases). With 8 bases removed from V and 7 bases from J, the gap between germline ends came to 12 bases. Germline V gene lookup returns CDR1 LNHDA and CDR2 SQIVND (reference sequence). The CDR3 extends over 13 amino acids. The chain's CDR3 is CASLGTRNSPLHF. CDR3 bases: TGTGCCAGTCTTGGGACTAGGAATTCACCCCTCCACTTT.

The chain carries TRBV20-1 and TRBJ2-3; TRBD1 or TRBD2 may be the D gene (5 bases each). Trimming took off 5 bases at V and 2 bases at J, with 17 bases between the two ends. CDR3 length equals 15 residues. Germline-derived CDR1 and CDR2 are DFQATT and SNEGSKA (reference sequence). CDR3 DNA: TGCAGTGCTTGGGACCCAAGGGGTAACACAGATACGCAGTATTTT. Translating gives CSAWDPRGNTDTQYF.

This clonotype was seen a handful of times. J is TRBJ2-1 and V is TRBV6-1; TRBD1 aligns across 9 bases. With V trimmed by 5 bases and J by 9 bases, 14 bases remained unmatched. This CDR3 has 16 residues. Germline CDR1 reads MNHNS; CDR2 reads SASEGT. The CDR3 region is CASSFRDRVGPSEQFF. In DNA, the CDR3 is TGTGCCAGCAGTTTCCGGGACAGGGTTGGACCTAGTGAGCAGTTCTTC.

The rearrangement links TRBV6-2 or TRBV6-3 to TRBJ1-3, with no clear D. V shed 4 bases and J shed 2 bases, with 9 bases lying between them. CDR3 length: 14 residues. Looked up from germline, CDR1 is MNHEY and CDR2 is SVGEGT. CDR3 amino acids: CASSLHRTGNTIYF. In nucleotides, the CDR3 is TGTGCCAGCAGTTTACACCGAACTGGAAACACCATATATTTT.

This clonotype was observed at least ten times. CDR3 protein: CSARDPSRDHGQYF. In DNA form, the CDR3 reads TGCAGTGCTAGAGACCCGTCCCGGGACCATGGGCAGTACTTC. This rearrangement joins TRBV20-1 to TRBJ2-7; D might be TRBD1 or TRBD2, each matching 5 bases. CDR1 is DFQATT, CDR2 SNEGSKA, per germline (reference sequence). Trimming stripped 0 bases from V and 9 bases from J, with 18 bases between. The CDR3 is 14 amino acids.

CDR3 region: CASSFGQGGVGYTF. The CDR3 bases are TGTGCCAGCAGCTTCGGACAGGGCGGGGTTGGCTACACCTTC. The chain combines TRBV7-6 with TRBJ1-2; 8 nucleotides align to TRBD1. The V and J ends lost 3 bases and 7 bases, in that order; junction bases with no gene match: 7. Germline V CDR1 and CDR2: SGHVS, FNYEAQ. The CDR3 sequence is 14 residues long.

The chain employs TRBV6-2 or TRBV6-3 and TRBJ1-1; D gene unclear. Germline-derived CDR1 and CDR2 are MNHEY and SVGEGT. The V gene lost 1 base and the J gene lost 1 base, with 10 bases spanning the gap. The CDR3 loop spans 15 amino acids. For the CDR3, the DNA is TGTGCCAGCAGTTACTGGCAGGCCGGGAACACTGAAGCTTTCTTT. Translation gives CASSYWQAGNTEAFF.

This chain links TRBV4-3 with TRBJ1-6; 7 nucleotides align to TRBD1. With V trimmed by 0 bases and J by 10 bases, 6 bases remained unmatched. The CDR3 covers 15 residues. CDR1 LGHNA and CDR2 YSLEER come from the germline V gene. The CDR3 coding sequence is TGCGCCAGCAGCCAAGAGACAGGGATGGACTCACCCCTCCACTTT. Translated, it gives CASSQETGMDSPLHF.

In this sample, this clonotype turned up once. V is TRBV7-9 and J is TRBJ1-1; perhaps TRBD1 as D (6 bases). The germline CDR1 and CDR2 sequences are SEHNR and FQNEAQ (reference sequence). Trimming removed 11 bases at V and 0 bases at J, with 19 bases between. The CDR3 has 15 amino acids. This CDR3 reads CAAEINRALNTEAFF. For the CDR3, the DNA is TGTGCCGCTGAAATCAACAGGGCCCTGAACACTGAAGCTTTCTTT.

J is TRBJ1-2 and V is TRBV4-2; D is possibly TRBD1 (5 bases). V was clipped by 4 bases and J by 4 bases, with 16 bases between them. Germline V gene data show CDR1 as LGHNA and CDR2 as YNFKEQ. The CDR3 runs 15 residues. The CDR3 nucleotides are TGTGCCAGCAGCCCCCCCGGGCCAGGGCTCTATGGCTACACCTTC. The encoded protein is CASSPPGPGLYGYTF.

The rearrangement uses TRBV14 and TRBJ2-1, with D hard to call. This CDR3 has 13 residues. Germline V gives CDR1 SGHDN, CDR2 FVKESK. V gave up 0 bases and J gave up 6 bases, with 6 bases separating them. The CDR3 DNA reads as TGTGCCAGCAGCCAAGAATTTGGCAATGAGCAGTTCTTC. It yields the protein CASSQEFGNEQFF.

In regard to this clonotype: This may be a read error, as it is one base from a much larger clone. The genes are TRBV20-1 and TRBJ1-5, with unresolved D. There are 12 residues in the CDR3. Germline V gene data show CDR1 as DFQATT and CDR2 as SNEGSKA (reference sequence). Trimming shortened V by 0 bases and J by 10 bases, and 10 bases separated the two germline ends. Here the CDR3 DNA reads TGCAGTGCTAGAGACGGGAGTCATCCCCAGCATTTT. Its protein product is CSARDGSHPQHF.

V and J are TRBV6-1 and TRBJ1-3; D perhaps matches TRBD1 (6 bases). Between the trimmed V and J ends, which lost 7 bases and 1 base, there was a span of 11 bases. The CDR3 extends over 14 amino acids. Germline CDR1 MNHNS, CDR2 SASEGT. CDR3: CASKQGSSGNTIYF. For the CDR3, the DNA is TGTGCCAGCAAACAGGGTTCGTCTGGAAACACCATATATTTT.

In the case of this clonotype: One junction end does not reproduce the germline sequence, and a read error may be involved. V gene TRBV15 combines with J gene TRBJ1-1, with D possibly being TRBD1 (5 bases). The CDR3 has 13 residues. Per germline, CDR1 LNHNV and CDR2 YYDKDF (reference sequence). This CDR3 reads CATSRDRPEGAIF. DNA for the CDR3: TGTGCCACCAGCAGAGACCGACCAGAAGGGGCTATCTTT.

This clonotype showed up many times. V usage is TRBV6-1 and J usage is TRBJ1-5; 8 nucleotides align to TRBD1. J gave up 4 bases and V 6 bases, and 8 bases lay outside the gene matches. The CDR3 runs 15 residues. The germline CDR1 and CDR2 sequences are MNHNS and SASEGT. CDR3 coding DNA: TGTGCCAGCAGACCTCCTACAGGGGGGAATCAGCCCCAGCATTTT. This codes for CASRPPTGGNQPQHF.

The genes are TRBV27 and TRBJ2-3; no clear D. Germline V gives CDR1 MNHEY, CDR2 SMNVEV (reference sequence). Trimming shortened V by 3 bases and J by 5 bases, and 9 bases separated the two germline ends. This CDR3 is built from 13 residues. The CDR3 is CASSFEWRDTQYF. CDR3 nucleotide sequence: TGTGCCAGCAGTTTCGAGTGGAGAGATACGCAGTATTTT.

This clonotype turned up a few times. The V and J genes are TRBV6-6 and TRBJ2-7; 7 bases align to TRBD1. J gave up 2 bases and V 2 bases, and 6 bases lay outside the gene matches. The CDR3 consists of 15 residues. Germline loops: CDR1 MNHNY, CDR2 SVGAGI (reference sequence). CDR3 DNA: TGTGCCAGCAGTTACGGTAGGGACAGCCCCTACGAGCAGTACTTC. Translated: CASSYGRDSPYEQYF.

The chain recombines TRBV4-1 with TRBJ1-3, with unresolved D. CDR3 length equals 13 residues. Germline CDR1 MGHRA, CDR2 YSYEKL. Trimming removed 1 base from V and 13 bases from J, with 14 bases in between. The CDR3 DNA follows: TGCGCCAGCAGCCAAGTGGCAGGTTCCTCTATATATTTT. Its protein product is CASSQVAGSSIYF.

Only a few counts were recorded for this clonotype. J is TRBJ1-5 and V is TRBV2; weak D call: TRBD1 (5 bases). Germline CDR1 reads SNHLY; CDR2 reads FYNNEI. The CDR3 is 14 residues long. Trimming pared 5 bases from V and 2 bases from J, leaving 10 bases between. The CDR3 is CASSPDSGNQPQHF. The CDR3 coding sequence is TGTGCCAGCAGTCCCGACAGTGGCAATCAGCCCCAGCATTTT.

The chain is built from TRBV6-1 and TRBJ2-2; TRBD1 aligns across 7 bases. The CDR3 is made up of 14 amino acids. Per the germline V gene, CDR1 is MNHNS and CDR2 is SASEGT. After removal of 6 bases from V and 3 bases from J, the junction contained 4 bases not matched to a gene. This CDR3 is CASRRGQDTGELFF. The CDR3, as DNA: TGTGCCAGCAGGAGGGGGCAGGACACCGGGGAGCTGTTTTTT.

This chain links TRBV6-2 or TRBV6-3 with TRBJ2-3, with a weak D call TRBD2 (6 bases). From germline, CDR1 is MNHEY and CDR2 SVGEGT. Trimming stripped 10 bases from V and 0 bases from J, with 14 bases between. This CDR3 comprises 14 residues. The CDR3 here is CATSLGGSTDTQYF. The CDR3 nucleotides read TGTGCCACCTCTCTCGGGGGTAGCACAGATACGCAGTATTTT.

This chain joins TRBV6-6 and TRBJ2-3, with D unresolved. The length of the CDR3 is 15 residues. V was clipped by 1 base and J by 0 bases, with 8 bases between them. Germline V gene data show CDR1 as MNHNY and CDR2 as SVGAGI (reference sequence). CDR3 in amino acids: CASSYYGSSTDTQYF. The CDR3 DNA reads as TGTGCCAGCAGTTACTATGGATCGAGCACAGATACGCAGTATTTT.

This clonotype was detected many times. The CDR3: CASSPLTGQPQHF. The CDR3 region has the DNA TGTGCCAGCAGCCCCCTGACAGGGCAGCCCCAGCATTTT. This chain joins TRBV6-1 and TRBJ1-5; 7 bases align to TRBD1. CDR1 and CDR2 (germline): MNHNS, SASEGT. V lost 6 bases to trimming and J lost 7 bases; unmatched junction nucleotides: 6. The CDR3 has 13 amino acids.

The chain carries TRBV20-1 and TRBJ2-7; D perhaps matches TRBD2 (6 bases). Germline CDR1 DFQATT, CDR2 SNEGSKA (reference sequence). Trimming shortened V by 2 bases and J by 3 bases, and 20 bases separated the two germline ends. The CDR3 consists of 16 residues. CDR3 protein: CSARRNLGGVRYEQYF. The CDR3 nucleotides are TGCAGTGCTAGACGAAATCTAGGAGGGGTCCGCTACGAGCAGTACTTC.

This clonotype was observed a few times. The DNA of the CDR3 is TGCAGTGCTAGTTTTTATTACGAGCAGTACTTC. As protein: CSASFYYEQYF. The chain uses TRBV20-1 and TRBJ2-7; D is ambiguous. Germline V gene sequence: CDR1 DFQATT, CDR2 SNEGSKA (reference sequence). There are 11 residues in the CDR3. Trimming took off 3 bases at V and 4 bases at J, with 7 bases between the two ends.

CDR3 DNA: TGTGCCAGCAGCTTAGCCCTACTAGACGGTACGCAGTATTTT. It is translated as CASSLALLDGTQYF. The chain employs TRBV5-6 and TRBJ2-3, with D perhaps matching TRBD2 (5 bases). The CDR3 contains 14 residues. V was pared by 2 bases and J by 8 bases, with 15 bases between. In germline, CDR1 is SGHDT, CDR2 YYEEEE.

The chain uses TRBV6-1 and TRBJ1-1; TRBD1 matches 7 bases. Per the germline V gene, CDR1 is MNHNS and CDR2 is SASEGT. The CDR3 sequence is 15 residues long. Unmatched junction bases numbered 11, after V lost 5 bases and J lost 5 bases. The CDR3 bases are TGTGCCAGCAGTTTCCGGACAGGAACAACAACTGAAGCTTTCTTT. Its protein product is CASSFRTGTTTEAFF.